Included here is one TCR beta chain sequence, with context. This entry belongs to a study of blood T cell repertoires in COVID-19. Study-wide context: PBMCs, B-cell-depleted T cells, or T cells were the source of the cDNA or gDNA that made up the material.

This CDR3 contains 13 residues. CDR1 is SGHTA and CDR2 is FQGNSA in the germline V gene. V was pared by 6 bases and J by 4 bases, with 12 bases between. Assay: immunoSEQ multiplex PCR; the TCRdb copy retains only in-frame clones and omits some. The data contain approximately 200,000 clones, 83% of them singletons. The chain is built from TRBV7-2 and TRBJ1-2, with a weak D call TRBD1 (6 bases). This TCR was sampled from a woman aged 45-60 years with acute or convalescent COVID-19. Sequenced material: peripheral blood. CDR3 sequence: CASRGQRTYGYTF. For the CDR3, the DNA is TGTGCCAGCAGAGGACAGCGGACCTATGGCTACACCTTC.